The rows below give T cell receptor beta chains drawn from one sample of a study of T cell responses to AZD1222 COVID-19 vaccine. TCRdb's copy holds only in-frame clones and misses some; the assay was immunoSEQ multiplex PCR. The sample records roughly 180,000 clones, 85% to 95% being singletons. The material was peripheral blood, obtained 28 days after the second AZD1222 dose. The receptors stem from an adult who received the AZD1222 COVID-19 vaccine. Both conserved end residues are part of each CDR3. The order of the fields is clone size, D gene, V gene, J gene, CDR3 protein, CDR3 DNA. D genes are given only for firm matches. Not every row has a clone size; where given, it reads once, few, many or a size class.

>NA|TRBD1|TRBV18|TRBJ1-4
CASSLGQSNEKLFF
TGTGCCAGCTCACTGGGACAGTCTAATGAAAAACTGTTTTTT
>NA|NA|TRBV18|TRBJ2-3
CASSPAVNTDTQYF
TGTGCCAGCTCACCGGCAGTCAACACAGATACGCAGTATTTT
>NA|TRBD1|TRBV6-5|TRBJ1-4
CASSRQGLTNEKLFF
TGTGCCAGCAGCAGACAGGGTTTAACTAATGAAAAACTGTTTTTT
>once|NA|TRBV5-1|TRBJ2-3
CASSLPSLDTQYF
TGCGCCAGCAGCTTGCCGTCTTTAGATACGCAGTATTTT
>many|NA|TRBV2|TRBJ1-5
CASSSGYGNQPQHF
TGTGCCAGCAGTTCAGGATATGGCAATCAGCCCCAGCATTTT
>once|NA|TRBV7-3|TRBJ2-7
CASSFTSGGQEQYF
TGTGCCAGCAGCTTCACCTCCGGGGGGCAGGAGCAGTACTTC
>NA|TRBD1|TRBV27|TRBJ1-2
CASSMISGQGGYTF
TGTGCCAGCAGTATGATATCGGGACAGGGTGGCTACACCTTC
>once|NA|TRBV7-9|TRBJ1-4
CASSRGWRTNEKLFF
TGTGCCAGCAGCCGAGGGTGGAGAACTAATGAAAAACTGTTTTTT
>NA|NA|TRBV4-3|TRBJ1-1
CASSQRRGGTEAFF
TGCGCCAGCAGCCAGAGGCGGGGTGGCACTGAAGCTTTCTTT
>NA|TRBD1|TRBV7-2|TRBJ1-1
CASSKDRGPTEAFF
TGTGCCAGCAGCAAAGACAGGGGGCCCACTGAAGCTTTCTTT
>NA|NA|TRBV7-6|TRBJ2-1
CASSLVSSPVNSYNEQFF
TGTGCCAGCAGCTTAGTCAGCAGTCCAGTAAACTCCTACAATGAGCAGTTCTTC
>once|TRBD2|TRBV7-8|TRBJ2-1
CASGRGGGSYNEQFF
TGTGCCAGCGGTAGGGGCGGGGGTTCCTACAATGAGCAGTTCTTC